This entry concerns a single T cell receptor beta chain. This sample is part of a study of control samples from healthy donors and cancer patients. The CDR3 extends over 14 amino acids. Between the trimmed V and J ends, which lost 10 bases and 5 bases, there was a span of 18 bases. Germline CDR1 and CDR2: LGHNA and YNFKEQ. The repertoire was sequenced with immunoSEQ multiplex PCR; TCRdb's copy has only in-frame clones and lacks some. The table has about 51,000 clones, around nine tenths seen once. Sequencing was carried out using PBMCs. The TCR comes from a man aged 45 to 65 with head and neck cancer. The chain recombines TRBV4-2 with TRBJ2-1; tentatively, D is TRBD2 (6 bases). CDR3 coding DNA: TGTGCCACCGAGCAGGGAGGAGCGGACAATGAGCAGTTCTTC. Translated, it gives CATEQGGADNEQFF.